The rows below give T cell receptor beta chains drawn from one sample of a study of response to subunit inactivated influenza vaccine. TCRdb re-analysed the RT-PCR reads in MiXCR, keeping a single row per CDR3 protein. The sample includes more than 550,000 distinct CDR3 sequences, approximately 11% of them seen just once. These data also formed part of another study, on T cells expressing NK-cell markers.

The specimen was PBMCs from blood, collected on the day of vaccination. All receptors derive from a man aged 50 to 59 who received an inactivated influenza vaccine. Each CDR3 is given with its conserved first and last residue. D genes are given only for firm matches. Rows give clone size only sometimes, using once, few, many, or a class for an expanded clone.

J gene: TRBJ1-2; clone size: many; V gene: TRBV12-3/TRBV12-4; D gene: NA; CDR3 protein: CASSLGQDYGYTF; CDR3 DNA: TGTGCCAGCAGTTTAGGACAGGACTATGGCTACACCTTC
J gene: TRBJ1-1; clone size: few; V gene: TRBV7-9; D gene: NA; CDR3 protein: CASRGPRAFF; CDR3 DNA: TGTGCCAGCAGAGGCCCCCGAGCTTTCTTT
J gene: TRBJ2-3; clone size: few; V gene: TRBV28; D gene: NA; CDR3 protein: CASSLGLAPTPYTQYF; CDR3 DNA: TGTGCCAGCAGTTTAGGGCTAGCGCCCACACCCTATACGCAGTATTTT
J gene: TRBJ2-7; clone size: NA; V gene: TRBV5-1; D gene: TRBD2; CDR3 protein: CASSPSSGRATREQYF; CDR3 DNA: TGCGCCAGCAGCCCTTCTAGCGGGAGGGCAACGCGCGAGCAGTACTTC
J gene: TRBJ2-2; clone size: few; V gene: TRBV4-2; D gene: TRBD2; CDR3 protein: CASSPLYFGRAGSTGELFF; CDR3 DNA: TGTGCCAGCAGCCCCCTTTATTTCGGGAGGGCCGGGAGCACCGGGGAGCTGTTTTTT
J gene: TRBJ2-1; clone size: few; V gene: TRBV7-9; D gene: TRBD2; CDR3 protein: CASSSVFLAGVNEQFF; CDR3 DNA: TGTGCCAGCAGCTCGGTGTTTCTAGCGGGGGTCAATGAGCAGTTCTTC
J gene: TRBJ2-1; clone size: few; V gene: TRBV6-2/TRBV6-3; D gene: TRBD1; CDR3 protein: CASSYLTGGGSYNEQFF; CDR3 DNA: TGTGCCAGCAGTTACCTGACAGGGGGCGGCTCCTACAATGAGCAGTTCTTC
J gene: TRBJ2-7; clone size: NA; V gene: TRBV5-1; D gene: TRBD1; CDR3 protein: CASSWAGTGGDEQYF; CDR3 DNA: TGCGCCAGCAGCTGGGCCGGGACAGGGGGCGACGAGCAGTACTTC
J gene: TRBJ2-7; clone size: NA; V gene: TRBV20-1; D gene: TRBD2; CDR3 protein: CSSQRGGIYEQYF; CDR3 DNA: TGCAGTTCCCAGCGGGGGGGCATCTACGAGCAGTACTTC
J gene: TRBJ2-3; clone size: NA; V gene: TRBV6-2/TRBV6-3; D gene: NA; CDR3 protein: CASSLGSPGATQYF; CDR3 DNA: TGTGCCAGCAGTTTGGGCTCCCCGGGCGCTACGCAGTATTTT
J gene: TRBJ1-5; clone size: few; V gene: TRBV29-1; D gene: NA; CDR3 protein: CSVLGGSNQPQHF; CDR3 DNA: TGCAGCGTGTTAGGGGGTAGCAATCAGCCCCAGCATTTT
J gene: TRBJ2-5; clone size: many; V gene: TRBV12-3/TRBV12-4; D gene: NA; CDR3 protein: CASSFGYGETQYF; CDR3 DNA: TGTGCCAGCAGTTTTGGCTATGGGGAGACCCAGTACTTC
J gene: TRBJ2-5; clone size: few; V gene: TRBV5-1; D gene: NA; CDR3 protein: CASSLAGASLQETQYF; CDR3 DNA: TGCGCCAGCAGCTTGGCAGGGGCAAGTCTCCAAGAGACCCAGTACTTC
J gene: TRBJ2-2; clone size: few; V gene: TRBV4-1; D gene: NA; CDR3 protein: CASNIDRSNTGELFF; CDR3 DNA: TGCGCCAGCAACATAGACAGGTCGAACACCGGGGAGCTGTTTTTT
J gene: TRBJ2-2; clone size: NA; V gene: TRBV20-1; D gene: NA; CDR3 protein: CSARDYSRTGELFF; CDR3 DNA: TGCAGTGCTAGAGACTACTCGAGGACTGGGGAGCTGTTTTTT
J gene: TRBJ2-1; clone size: few; V gene: TRBV4-1; D gene: TRBD1; CDR3 protein: CASSQVRGQGYNEQFF; CDR3 DNA: TGCGCCAGCAGCCAAGTAAGGGGACAGGGCTACAATGAGCAGTTCTTC
J gene: TRBJ2-7; clone size: few; V gene: TRBV20-1; D gene: NA; CDR3 protein: CSAKGVVEQYF; CDR3 DNA: TGCAGTGCTAAAGGGGTGGTGGAGCAGTACTTC
J gene: TRBJ2-7; clone size: NA; V gene: TRBV11-2; D gene: NA; CDR3 protein: CASSFYAYRYEQYF; CDR3 DNA: TGTGCCAGCAGCTTCTATGCCTACCGCTACGAGCAGTACTTC
J gene: TRBJ2-3; clone size: few; V gene: TRBV20-1; D gene: TRBD2; CDR3 protein: CSLAGVHTDTQYF; CDR3 DNA: TGCAGCTTAGCGGGGGTACACACAGATACGCAGTATTTT
J gene: TRBJ2-3; clone size: many; V gene: TRBV5-1; D gene: TRBD2; CDR3 protein: CASSPGPGGPTDTQYF; CDR3 DNA: TGCGCCAGCAGCCCCGGCCCGGGAGGGCCTACAGATACGCAGTATTTT
J gene: TRBJ2-3; clone size: few; V gene: TRBV3-1; D gene: TRBD2; CDR3 protein: CASSQDAGSPSGSLDTQYF; CDR3 DNA: TGTGCCAGCAGCCAAGACGCCGGGAGTCCTAGCGGGAGTCTAGATACGCAGTATTTT
J gene: TRBJ1-2; clone size: few; V gene: TRBV12-3/TRBV12-4; D gene: NA; CDR3 protein: CASSLSSYTF; CDR3 DNA: TGTGCCAGCAGTTTAAGTAGCTACACCTTC
J gene: TRBJ2-3; clone size: few; V gene: TRBV6-5; D gene: TRBD2; CDR3 protein: CASSYSPSGYTDTQYF; CDR3 DNA: TGTGCCAGCAGTTACTCACCTAGCGGATACACAGATACGCAGTATTTT
J gene: TRBJ2-7; clone size: many; V gene: TRBV28; D gene: NA; CDR3 protein: CASSREGYEQYF; CDR3 DNA: TGTGCCAGCAGTCGTGAGGGATACGAGCAGTACTTC
J gene: TRBJ2-3; clone size: NA; V gene: TRBV20-1; D gene: NA; CDR3 protein: CSARSGGRTDTQYF; CDR3 DNA: TGCAGTGCTAGATCGGGCGGACGCACAGATACGCAGTATTTT
J gene: TRBJ2-1; clone size: many; V gene: TRBV20-1; D gene: TRBD2; CDR3 protein: CSATGGPNNEQFF; CDR3 DNA: TGCAGTGCCACGGGAGGGCCAAACAATGAGCAGTTCTTC
J gene: TRBJ1-1; clone size: NA; V gene: TRBV4-3; D gene: NA; CDR3 protein: CASSQGWLNTEAFF; CDR3 DNA: TGCGCCAGCAGCCAAGGGTGGCTGAACACTGAAGCTTTCTTT
J gene: TRBJ2-3; clone size: NA; V gene: TRBV7-2; D gene: NA; CDR3 protein: CASASTGGTQYF; CDR3 DNA: TGTGCCAGCGCCAGCACTGGGGGTACGCAGTATTTT
J gene: TRBJ2-7; clone size: few; V gene: TRBV4-3; D gene: NA; CDR3 protein: CASSQGSSYEQYF; CDR3 DNA: TGCGCCAGCAGCCAAGGATCCTCCTACGAGCAGTACTTC
J gene: TRBJ2-7; clone size: NA; V gene: TRBV10-3; D gene: NA; CDR3 protein: CAIGGFIFNEQYF; CDR3 DNA: TGTGCCATCGGTGGCTTTATTTTCAACGAGCAGTACTTC
J gene: TRBJ2-7; clone size: NA; V gene: TRBV6-2/TRBV6-3; D gene: TRBD1; CDR3 protein: CASSFSRGSRYEQYF; CDR3 DNA: TGTGCCAGCAGTTTCTCCAGGGGGAGCCGCTACGAGCAGTACTTC
J gene: TRBJ2-7; clone size: NA; V gene: TRBV10-3; D gene: NA; CDR3 protein: CAIATHSYEQYF; CDR3 DNA: TGTGCCATCGCGACACACTCCTACGAGCAGTACTTC
J gene: TRBJ2-2; clone size: NA; V gene: TRBV28; D gene: NA; CDR3 protein: CASSLTAPATGELFF; CDR3 DNA: TGTGCCAGCAGTTTGACAGCGCCGGCCACCGGGGAGCTGTTTTTT
J gene: TRBJ2-1; clone size: few; V gene: TRBV3-1; D gene: TRBD1; CDR3 protein: CASSPQGAFNEQFF; CDR3 DNA: TGTGCCAGCAGCCCCCAGGGGGCCTTCAATGAGCAGTTCTTC
J gene: TRBJ2-1; clone size: NA; V gene: TRBV29-1; D gene: TRBD1; CDR3 protein: CSVETGTGTNEQFF; CDR3 DNA: TGCAGCGTTGAAACCGGGACAGGGACGAATGAGCAGTTCTTC
J gene: TRBJ2-7; clone size: few; V gene: TRBV4-3; D gene: NA; CDR3 protein: CASSQEGAESYEQYF; CDR3 DNA: TGCGCCAGCAGCCAAGAGGGAGCAGAGTCCTACGAGCAGTACTTC
J gene: TRBJ2-4; clone size: NA; V gene: TRBV7-2; D gene: NA; CDR3 protein: CASSFSGDVQYF; CDR3 DNA: TGTGCCAGCAGCTTCTCAGGGGATGTTCAGTACTTC
J gene: TRBJ2-2; clone size: NA; V gene: TRBV25-1; D gene: TRBD1; CDR3 protein: CASSETGGTGELFF; CDR3 DNA: TGTGCCAGCAGTGAAACAGGGGGCACCGGGGAGCTGTTTTTT
J gene: TRBJ2-3; clone size: few; V gene: TRBV12-3/TRBV12-4; D gene: NA; CDR3 protein: CASRREPTDTQYF; CDR3 DNA: TGTGCCAGCAGACGGGAGCCCACAGATACGCAGTATTTT
J gene: TRBJ2-5; clone size: few; V gene: TRBV27; D gene: NA; CDR3 protein: CATLSLGETQYF; CDR3 DNA: TGTGCCACACTTAGCCTCGGGGAGACCCAGTACTTC
J gene: TRBJ2-7; clone size: NA; V gene: TRBV28; D gene: NA; CDR3 protein: CASSRAGPTEQYF; CDR3 DNA: TGTGCCAGCAGTCGGGCCGGCCCTACCGAGCAGTACTTC
J gene: TRBJ2-3; clone size: NA; V gene: TRBV10-3; D gene: TRBD1; CDR3 protein: CAITRGQGFADTQYF; CDR3 DNA: TGTGCCATCACTAGGGGACAGGGATTTGCAGATACGCAGTATTTT
J gene: TRBJ2-1; clone size: NA; V gene: TRBV14; D gene: TRBD2; CDR3 protein: CASSHSGSLSYNEQFF; CDR3 DNA: TGTGCCAGCAGCCATAGCGGGAGCCTCTCCTACAATGAGCAGTTCTTC
J gene: TRBJ2-1; clone size: NA; V gene: TRBV7-8; D gene: NA; CDR3 protein: CASSFGEPPYNEQFF; CDR3 DNA: TGTGCCAGCAGCTTCGGAGAACCCCCCTACAATGAGCAGTTCTTC
J gene: TRBJ1-1; clone size: NA; V gene: TRBV14; D gene: NA; CDR3 protein: CASSQDRRANTEAFF; CDR3 DNA: TGTGCCAGCAGCCAAGATAGAAGGGCGAACACTGAAGCTTTCTTT
J gene: TRBJ2-7; clone size: NA; V gene: TRBV6-5; D gene: NA; CDR3 protein: CASSYRTPYEQYF; CDR3 DNA: TGTGCCAGCAGTTACCGCACCCCCTACGAGCAGTACTTC
J gene: TRBJ2-7; clone size: few; V gene: TRBV29-1; D gene: NA; CDR3 protein: CSVKDQTGEQYF; CDR3 DNA: TGCAGCGTTAAGGACCAAACGGGAGAGCAGTACTTC
J gene: TRBJ2-3; clone size: few; V gene: TRBV12-3/TRBV12-4; D gene: TRBD2; CDR3 protein: CASMGGRTDTQYF; CDR3 DNA: TGTGCCAGCATGGGCGGGAGGACAGATACGCAGTATTTT
J gene: TRBJ2-7; clone size: few; V gene: TRBV7-2; D gene: TRBD2; CDR3 protein: CASSLGGTGGEQYF; CDR3 DNA: TGTGCCAGCAGCTTAGGCGGGACGGGGGGGGAGCAGTACTTC
J gene: TRBJ2-1; clone size: NA; V gene: TRBV6-2/TRBV6-3; D gene: TRBD2; CDR3 protein: CASSYLAGPNSYNEQFF; CDR3 DNA: TGTGCCAGCAGTTACCTAGCGGGGCCCAACTCCTACAATGAGCAGTTCTTC
J gene: TRBJ2-7; clone size: NA; V gene: TRBV10-2; D gene: NA; CDR3 protein: CATKIVTGETYEQYF; CDR3 DNA: TGCGCCACCAAAATCGTGACAGGCGAAACCTACGAGCAGTACTTC
J gene: TRBJ2-3; clone size: few; V gene: TRBV12-3/TRBV12-4; D gene: NA; CDR3 protein: CASSSPLTGEGDTQYF; CDR3 DNA: TGTGCCAGCAGTTCGCCCCTTACGGGGGAAGGGGATACGCAGTATTTT
J gene: TRBJ1-5; clone size: NA; V gene: TRBV2; D gene: NA; CDR3 protein: CASSLGINQPQHF; CDR3 DNA: TGTGCCAGCAGTTTGGGGATCAATCAGCCCCAGCATTTT